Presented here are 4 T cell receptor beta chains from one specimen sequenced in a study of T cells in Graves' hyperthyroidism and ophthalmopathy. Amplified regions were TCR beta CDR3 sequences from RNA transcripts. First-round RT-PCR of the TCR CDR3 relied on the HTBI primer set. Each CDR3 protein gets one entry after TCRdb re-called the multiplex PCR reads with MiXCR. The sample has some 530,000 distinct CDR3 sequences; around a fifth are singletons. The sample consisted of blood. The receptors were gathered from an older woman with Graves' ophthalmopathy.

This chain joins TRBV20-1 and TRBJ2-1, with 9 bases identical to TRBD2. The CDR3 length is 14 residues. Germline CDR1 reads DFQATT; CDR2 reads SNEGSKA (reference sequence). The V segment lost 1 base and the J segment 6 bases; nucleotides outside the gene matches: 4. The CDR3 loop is CSARGWTSANEQFF. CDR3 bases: TGCAGTGCTAGAGGTTGGACTAGCGCCAATGAGCAGTTCTTC.

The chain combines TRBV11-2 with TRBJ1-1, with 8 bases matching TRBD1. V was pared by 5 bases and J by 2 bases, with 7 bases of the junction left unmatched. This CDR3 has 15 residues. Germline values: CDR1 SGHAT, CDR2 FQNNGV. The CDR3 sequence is CASSPRTGYNTEAFF. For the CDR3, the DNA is TGTGCCAGCAGCCCCCGGACAGGGTATAACACTGAAGCTTTCTTT.

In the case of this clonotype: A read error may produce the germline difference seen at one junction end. This CDR3 is CASSLIAGGPSDNEQFF. In DNA form, the CDR3 reads TGTGCCAGCAGCTTAATAGCGGGAGGGCCCTCCGACAATGAGCAGTTCTTC. The chain uses TRBV7-3 and TRBJ2-1; 11 positions agree with TRBD2. The CDR3 runs 17 residues. The germline gives CDR1 SGHTA, CDR2 FQGTGA.

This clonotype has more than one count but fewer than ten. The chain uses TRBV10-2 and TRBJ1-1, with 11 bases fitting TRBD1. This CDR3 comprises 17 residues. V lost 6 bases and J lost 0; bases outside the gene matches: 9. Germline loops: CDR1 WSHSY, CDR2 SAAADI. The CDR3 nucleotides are TGCGCCAGCAGAATTACCGGGACAGGGGGTTTGAACACTGAAGCTTTCTTT. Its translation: CASRITGTGGLNTEAFF.